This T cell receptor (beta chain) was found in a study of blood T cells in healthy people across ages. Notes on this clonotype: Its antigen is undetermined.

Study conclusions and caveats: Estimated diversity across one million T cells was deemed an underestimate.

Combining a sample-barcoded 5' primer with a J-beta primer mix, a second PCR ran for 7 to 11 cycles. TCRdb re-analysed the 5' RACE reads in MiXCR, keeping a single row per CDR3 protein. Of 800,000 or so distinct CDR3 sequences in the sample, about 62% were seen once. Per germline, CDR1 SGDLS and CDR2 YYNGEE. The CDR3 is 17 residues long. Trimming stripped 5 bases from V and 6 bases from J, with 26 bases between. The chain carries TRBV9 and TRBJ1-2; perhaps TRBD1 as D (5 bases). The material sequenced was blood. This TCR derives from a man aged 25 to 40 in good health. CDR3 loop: CASRGIPPPEGSDGYTF. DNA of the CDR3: TGTGCCAGCAGAGGAATTCCCCCTCCGGAGGGGTCGGATGGCTACACCTTC.